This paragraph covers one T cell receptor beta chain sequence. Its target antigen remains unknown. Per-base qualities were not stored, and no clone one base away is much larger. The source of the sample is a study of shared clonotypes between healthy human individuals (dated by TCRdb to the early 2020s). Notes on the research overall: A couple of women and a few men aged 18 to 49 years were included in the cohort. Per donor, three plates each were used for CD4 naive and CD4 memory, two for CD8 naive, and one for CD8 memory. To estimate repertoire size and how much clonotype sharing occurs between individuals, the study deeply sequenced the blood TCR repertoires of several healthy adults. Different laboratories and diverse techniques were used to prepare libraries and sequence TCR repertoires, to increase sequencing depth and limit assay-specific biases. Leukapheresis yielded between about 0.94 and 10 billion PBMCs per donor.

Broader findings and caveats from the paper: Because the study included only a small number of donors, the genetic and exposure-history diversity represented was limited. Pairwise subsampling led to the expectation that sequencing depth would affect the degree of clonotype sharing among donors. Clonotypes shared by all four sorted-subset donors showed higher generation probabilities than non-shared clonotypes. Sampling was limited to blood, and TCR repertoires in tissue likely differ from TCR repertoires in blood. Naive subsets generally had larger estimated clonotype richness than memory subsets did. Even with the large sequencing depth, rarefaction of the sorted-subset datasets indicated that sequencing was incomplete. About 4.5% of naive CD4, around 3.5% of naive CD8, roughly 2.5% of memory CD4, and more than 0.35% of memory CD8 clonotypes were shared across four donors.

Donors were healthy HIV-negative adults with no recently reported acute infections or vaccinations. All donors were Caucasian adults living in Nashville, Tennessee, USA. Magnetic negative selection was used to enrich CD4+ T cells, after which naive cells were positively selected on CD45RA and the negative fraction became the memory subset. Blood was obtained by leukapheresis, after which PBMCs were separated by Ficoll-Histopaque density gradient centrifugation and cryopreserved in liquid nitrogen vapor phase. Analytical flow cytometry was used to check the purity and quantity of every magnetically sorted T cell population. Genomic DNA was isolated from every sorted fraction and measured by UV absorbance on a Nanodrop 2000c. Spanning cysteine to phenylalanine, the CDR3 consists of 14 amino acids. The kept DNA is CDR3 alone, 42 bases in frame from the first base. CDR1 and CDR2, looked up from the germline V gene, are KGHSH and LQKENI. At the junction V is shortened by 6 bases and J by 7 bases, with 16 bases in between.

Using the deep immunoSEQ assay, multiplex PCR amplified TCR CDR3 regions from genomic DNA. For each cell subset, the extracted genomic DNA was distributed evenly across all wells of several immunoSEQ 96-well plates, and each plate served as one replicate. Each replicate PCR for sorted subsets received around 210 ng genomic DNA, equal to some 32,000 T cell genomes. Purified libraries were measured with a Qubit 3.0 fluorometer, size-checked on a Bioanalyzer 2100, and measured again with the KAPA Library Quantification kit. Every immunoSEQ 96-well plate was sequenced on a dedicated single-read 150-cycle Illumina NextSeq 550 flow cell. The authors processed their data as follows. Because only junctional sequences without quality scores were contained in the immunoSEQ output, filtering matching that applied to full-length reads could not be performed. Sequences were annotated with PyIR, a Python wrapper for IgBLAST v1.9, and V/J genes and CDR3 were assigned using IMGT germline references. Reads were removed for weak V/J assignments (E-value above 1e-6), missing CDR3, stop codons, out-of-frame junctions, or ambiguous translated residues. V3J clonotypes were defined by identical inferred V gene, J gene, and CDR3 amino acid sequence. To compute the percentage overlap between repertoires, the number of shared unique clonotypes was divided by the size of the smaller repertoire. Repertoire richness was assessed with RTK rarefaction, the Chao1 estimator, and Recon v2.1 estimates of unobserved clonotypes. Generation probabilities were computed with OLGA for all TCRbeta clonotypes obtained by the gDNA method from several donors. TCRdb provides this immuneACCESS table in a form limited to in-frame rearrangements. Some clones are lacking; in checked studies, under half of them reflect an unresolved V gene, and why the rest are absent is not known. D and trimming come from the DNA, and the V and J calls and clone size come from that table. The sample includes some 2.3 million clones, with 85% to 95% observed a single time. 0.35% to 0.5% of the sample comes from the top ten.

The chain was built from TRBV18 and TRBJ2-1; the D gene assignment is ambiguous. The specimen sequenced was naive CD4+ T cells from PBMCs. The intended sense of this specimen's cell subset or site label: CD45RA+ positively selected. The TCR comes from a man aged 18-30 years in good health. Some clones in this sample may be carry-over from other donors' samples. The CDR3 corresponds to CASSPLLTENEQFF. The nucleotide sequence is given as TGTGCCAGCTCGCCCTTACTAACAGAGAATGAGCAGTTCTTC.